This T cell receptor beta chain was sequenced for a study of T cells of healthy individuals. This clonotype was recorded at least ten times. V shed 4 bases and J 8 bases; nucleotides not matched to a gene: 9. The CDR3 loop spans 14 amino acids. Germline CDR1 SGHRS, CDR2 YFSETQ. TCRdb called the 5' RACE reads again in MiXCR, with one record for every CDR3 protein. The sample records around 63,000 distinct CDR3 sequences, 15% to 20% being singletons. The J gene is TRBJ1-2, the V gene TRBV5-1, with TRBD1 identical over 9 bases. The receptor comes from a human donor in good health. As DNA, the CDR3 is TGCGCCAGCAGCGACCCCGGGACAGGGCAAGGCTACACCTTC. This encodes CASSDPGTGQGYTF.